The source of this TCR beta chain is a study of T-cell memory formation after mild COVID-19 (dated by TCRdb to the early 2020s). General notes on the study: TCR sequence clusters from the two donors were found to be largely donor specific. In a couple of donors, T-cell clones that expanded and contracted after mild COVID-19 were followed by sequencing TCRalpha and TCRbeta repertoires longitudinally. The cohort was made up of two young adult volunteers, one female and one male, who were previously healthy. The investigation overall reported the following: The study covered only a couple of mild cases, and larger cohorts including severe cases with pre-infection samples were considered necessary. Some responding clones were detected in pre-infection memory, which suggested that pre-existing cross-reactive memory T cells had joined the SARS-CoV-2 response. The second-wave clones that peaked on day 37 were not confirmed to be SARS-CoV-2 specific. Contracting CD4+ clones turned up mainly in the CM and EM memory subsets, whereas EMRA was where CD8+ clones were enriched. Clones contracting from day 15 to 85 had balanced CD4/CD8 phenotypes, while a second wave expanding from day 15 to 37 was biased towards CD4+.

Sequencing instrument: Illumina NovaSeq 6000. cDNA libraries for TCRalpha and TCRbeta were prepared by 5'RACE using constant-segment primers, with sample barcodes and unique molecular identifiers added. Trizol reagent was used to extract RNA from every sample. Library amplification was performed in two PCR steps, and a second sample barcode and Illumina TruSeq adapters were introduced in the second step. Libraries were sequenced on an Illumina NovaSeq with 2 x 150 bp paired-end reads. The authors processed their data as follows. The reads were demultiplexed and collapsed into UMI-guided consensus sequences using migec v1.2.7. Using mixcr v2.1.11, UMI consensuses were aligned to TRA and TRB V and J templates and then assembled into clonotypes. A clonotype was counted as expanded or contracted only if both edgeR and NoisET called the change significant, with noise models trained on biological replicates. For edgeR calls, the thresholds were a false discovery rate-adjusted p below 0.01 and a log2 fold-change of 1. PCA with hierarchical clustering of max-normalized trajectories of the 1000 most abundant clonotypes was used as exploratory dynamics analysis. The CD4 or CD8 phenotype of responding clones was assigned using the separately sequenced CD4+ and CD8+ repertoires. In TCRdb, the public reads were trimmed at Q25 with fastp and aligned with MiXCR, with productive beta chains retained. Rows with a matching CDR3 protein are joined into one entry that keeps the most common DNA and genes. The authors' filters were not applied to this entry. This sample lists 500,000 to 650,000 distinct CDR3 sequences; about a fifth were detected once. Together, the top ten hold about 8.7% of the sample.

PBMCs were isolated by Ficoll-Paque density gradient centrifugation. This clonotype has a handful of counts. Its antigen specificity is not known. Per-base qualities were not stored, and no clone one base away is much larger. This receptor was obtained from an adult woman who had mild COVID-19 (a few samples of this study predate the infection). The sample titles of this study are shuffled in the database, so cell type and time point are left out; the donor was told from shared clones. Sequencing was done on a sample of PBMCs or a T cell subset sorted from them (not recorded which).

The CDR3 region has the sequence CASSFFPGTGENEQFF. The nucleotide sequence reads as follows: TGCGCCAGCAGTTTTTTCCCCGGGACAGGGGAAAATGAGCAGTTCTTC. This sequence uses TRBV5-1 and TRBJ2-1; TRBD1 agrees with 10 junctional bases. Ends trimmed: V by 5 bases, J by 7 bases; bases unmatched to a gene: 12. The germline V gene gives CDR1 as SGHRS and CDR2 as YFSETQ. Spanning cysteine to phenylalanine, the CDR3 consists of 16 amino acids. The CDR3 DNA has 48 bases and is translated from base 1.